This entry features one TCR beta chain sequence. Its antigen is undetermined. The sample carries other DNA sequences with the same CDR3. The repertoire was sequenced with immunoSEQ multiplex PCR; TCRdb's copy has only in-frame clones and lacks some. The repertoire holds 1.4 million or so clones, with approximately 98.5% as singletons. With 3 bases removed from V and 3 bases from J, the gap between germline ends came to 3 bases. The germline V gene has CDR1 SEHNR and CDR2 FQNEAQ (reference sequence). The length of the CDR3 is 12 residues. This entry belongs to a study of shared clonotypes between healthy human individuals. Study-level results: Generally, naive subsets came out with larger estimated richness than memory subsets.

The source of this sequence is a young man in good health. The chain is built from TRBV7-9 and TRBJ2-1, with D hard to call. The material sequenced was naive CD4+ T cells sorted from blood. Sample subset: CD45RA+ positively selected. The CDR3, as DNA: TGTGCCAGCAGCTTGAACTACAATGAGCAGTTCTTC. Translating gives CASSLNYNEQFF.